This T cell receptor (beta chain) was identified in a study of blood T cells in healthy people across ages. This clonotype was seen only a few times. A second PCR, run for about 6 to 12 cycles, used a sample-barcoded 5' primer plus a J-beta primer mix. TCRdb re-derived calls from the 5' RACE reads in MiXCR, one entry per CDR3 protein. Among around 800,000 distinct CDR3 sequences, 46% were seen once, and the ten largest hold about a sixth. The CDR3 spans 15 residues. CDR1 is SGHDN and CDR2 is FVKESK in the germline V gene. Germline trimming cut 3 bases from V and 4 bases from J; bases unmatched to any gene: 8.

Sequenced: blood. The J gene is TRBJ2-7, the V gene TRBV14, with 8 bases that match TRBD1. This TCR came from an elderly man in good health. The CDR3 coding sequence is TGTGCCAGCAGCCACTGGGACAGGAGCTCTTACGAGCAGTACTTC. Translation gives CASSHWDRSSYEQYF.